Listed here are 2 T cell receptor beta chains from one sample, sequenced in a study of early stage breast cancer tumors. Clones were sequenced by immunoSEQ multiplex PCR, and TCRdb holds only the in-frame ones, with some missing. The table records more than 65,000 clones, approximately 80% of them present only once. The specimen sequenced was blood. The source is a person aged 40 to 49 with breast cancer.

This clone was detected once. The chain is built from TRBV30 and TRBJ2-1; D not resolved. The germline V gene has CDR1 GTSNPN and CDR2 SVGIG (reference sequence). The CDR3 runs 13 residues. With 4 bases removed from V and 6 bases from J, the gap between germline ends came to 13 bases. The CDR3 sequence: CAWNGIWANEQFF. The DNA for the CDR3 is TGTGCCTGGAACGGAATTTGGGCCAATGAGCAGTTCTTC.

The chain links TRBV15 to TRBJ2-5, with 11 bases matching TRBD1. The ends lost 1 base at V and 5 bases at J; junction bases unmatched: 3. CDR1 LNHNV and CDR2 YYDKDF come from the germline V gene (reference sequence). This CDR3 is 15 amino acids long. For the CDR3, the DNA is TGTGCCACCAGCAGAGGGACAGGGGGCAAGGAGACCCAGTACTTC. Translating gives CATSRGTGGKETQYF.